This is a list of T cell receptor beta chains from one sample in a study of beta chain features in type 1 diabetes. Assay: immunoSEQ multiplex PCR; the TCRdb copy retains only in-frame clones and omits some. This table has hundreds of thousands of clones, around an eighth appearing once. The sample consisted of naive CD4+ T cells from blood. The receptors originated from a young man with type 1 diabetes. The CDR3 runs from the conserved cysteine through the conserved F or W. The order of the fields is D gene, J gene, clone size, V gene, CDR3 DNA, CDR3 protein. The D gene is left open where the match is weak. The size field is filled for only some rows; it gives once, few, many or a size class.

D gene: -
J gene: TRBJ1-2
clone size: few
V gene: TRBV30
CDR3 DNA: TGTGCCTGGAGTGTCGACTCGGAGGGCTACACCTTC
CDR3 protein: CAWSVDSEGYTF

D gene: -
J gene: TRBJ1-6
clone size: -
V gene: TRBV18
CDR3 DNA: TGTGCCAGCTCAACAGTTGGAGATAATAATTCACCCCTCCACTTT
CDR3 protein: CASSTVGDNNSPLHF

D gene: -
J gene: TRBJ1-6
clone size: few
V gene: TRBV7-9
CDR3 DNA: TGTGCCAGCAGCTTGGGACACACCACCAATTCACCCCTCCACTTT
CDR3 protein: CASSLGHTTNSPLHF

D gene: -
J gene: TRBJ2-5
clone size: -
V gene: TRBV18
CDR3 DNA: TGTGCCAGCTCACCACTGGAAGAGACCCAGTACTTC
CDR3 protein: CASSPLEETQYF

D gene: -
J gene: TRBJ2-6
clone size: few
V gene: TRBV6-5
CDR3 DNA: TGTGCCAGCAGTTACTCGACCGGAGGGGTCCGGGACGTCCTGACTTTC
CDR3 protein: CASSYSTGGVRDVLTF

D gene: TRBD1
J gene: TRBJ1-5
clone size: -
V gene: TRBV6-5
CDR3 DNA: TGTGCCAGCAGGACAGGGTCGGAGCCCCAGCATTTT
CDR3 protein: CASRTGSEPQHF

D gene: TRBD1
J gene: TRBJ2-7
clone size: -
V gene: TRBV7-3
CDR3 DNA: TGTGCCAGCAGCCCCGGGACAGGGTCCTACGAGCAGTACTTC
CDR3 protein: CASSPGTGSYEQYF

D gene: -
J gene: TRBJ2-5
clone size: few
V gene: TRBV9
CDR3 DNA: TGTGCCAGCAGCGGTGGCGCGGAAGAGACCCAGTACTTC
CDR3 protein: CASSGGAEETQYF

D gene: -
J gene: TRBJ2-7
clone size: few
V gene: TRBV30
CDR3 DNA: TGTGCCTGGAGTAAAGGGCAGTCCGAGCAGTACTTC
CDR3 protein: CAWSKGQSEQYF

D gene: TRBD2
J gene: TRBJ2-1
clone size: few
V gene: TRBV5-1
CDR3 DNA: TGCGCCAGCAGCCGTACTAGCGGGGTGTACAATGAGCAGTTCTTC
CDR3 protein: CASSRTSGVYNEQFF

D gene: TRBD1
J gene: TRBJ1-2
clone size: -
V gene: TRBV10-3
CDR3 DNA: TGTGCCATCGAGCCGACAGGGAACTATGGCTACACCTTC
CDR3 protein: CAIEPTGNYGYTF

D gene: -
J gene: TRBJ1-2
clone size: few
V gene: TRBV30
CDR3 DNA: TGTGCCTGGACCATAGTCTCGGGCAGCTATGGCTACACCTTC
CDR3 protein: CAWTIVSGSYGYTF

D gene: -
J gene: TRBJ2-1
clone size: -
V gene: TRBV7-2
CDR3 DNA: TGTGCCAGCAGCTTAGCGGGAGCCTACAGGAATGAGCAGTTCTTC
CDR3 protein: CASSLAGAYRNEQFF

D gene: -
J gene: TRBJ2-7
clone size: -
V gene: TRBV28
CDR3 DNA: TGTGCCAGCATCCCGGGACGTATCTCCTACGAGCAGTACTTC
CDR3 protein: CASIPGRISYEQYF

D gene: -
J gene: TRBJ2-5
clone size: few
V gene: TRBV5-1
CDR3 DNA: TGCGCCAGCAGCTTGCTGGGACACGGGAAGACCCAGTACTTC
CDR3 protein: CASSLLGHGKTQYF

D gene: -
J gene: TRBJ2-5
clone size: few
V gene: TRBV4-1
CDR3 DNA: TGCGCCAGCAGCCAAGTCCCCCAAGAGACCCAGTACTTC
CDR3 protein: CASSQVPQETQYF

D gene: -
J gene: TRBJ2-1
clone size: -
V gene: TRBV28
CDR3 DNA: TGTGCCAGCAGCTCGAATCCTAATGAGCAGTTCTTC
CDR3 protein: CASSSNPNEQFF

D gene: -
J gene: TRBJ2-3
clone size: few
V gene: TRBV6-5
CDR3 DNA: TGTGCCAGCAGTTACTCGAATGGAGAAGATACGCAGTATTTT
CDR3 protein: CASSYSNGEDTQYF

D gene: -
J gene: TRBJ1-5
clone size: -
V gene: TRBV30
CDR3 DNA: TGTGCCTGGAGTCGAGACCCGAATCAGCCCCAGCATTTT
CDR3 protein: CAWSRDPNQPQHF

D gene: TRBD1
J gene: TRBJ2-3
clone size: few
V gene: TRBV14
CDR3 DNA: TGTGCCAGCAGCCCTATCCGACAGGGCAGAGATACGCAGTATTTT
CDR3 protein: CASSPIRQGRDTQYF

D gene: -
J gene: TRBJ2-3
clone size: few
V gene: TRBV15
CDR3 DNA: TGTGCCACCAGCCGGACGAGCGGAGACACAGATACGCAGTATTTT
CDR3 protein: CATSRTSGDTDTQYF

D gene: -
J gene: TRBJ1-1
clone size: -
V gene: TRBV30
CDR3 DNA: TGTGCCTGGAGTCGCAGGGGACAAGGGTCAAAAAAGAACACTGAAGCTTTCTTT
CDR3 protein: CAWSRRGQGSKKNTEAFF

D gene: TRBD1
J gene: TRBJ1-5
clone size: few
V gene: TRBV28
CDR3 DNA: TGTGCCAGCAGTTTAGGGACAGGGGGCCTGGATCAGCCCCAGCATTTT
CDR3 protein: CASSLGTGGLDQPQHF

D gene: -
J gene: TRBJ2-7
clone size: -
V gene: TRBV2
CDR3 DNA: TGTGCCAGCAGTGAAATGGCGTCCCTCGAGCAGTACTTC
CDR3 protein: CASSEMASLEQYF

D gene: -
J gene: TRBJ1-4
clone size: few
V gene: TRBV28
CDR3 DNA: TGTGCCAGCAGTTTACCTGCAACTAATGAAAAACTGTTTTTT
CDR3 protein: CASSLPATNEKLFF

D gene: -
J gene: TRBJ2-1
clone size: -
V gene: TRBV30
CDR3 DNA: TGTGCCTGGAGGGAGAGGGGGTCCTACAATGAGCAGTTCTTC
CDR3 protein: CAWRERGSYNEQFF

D gene: -
J gene: TRBJ2-6
clone size: -
V gene: TRBV7-2
CDR3 DNA: TGTGCCAGCAGCACAACCACAGGGCCCATCTCTGGGGCCAACGTCCTGACTTTC
CDR3 protein: CASSTTTGPISGANVLTF

D gene: -
J gene: TRBJ1-4
clone size: few
V gene: TRBV30
CDR3 DNA: TGTGCCTGGGCTAACCCAACTAATGAAAAACTGTTTTTT
CDR3 protein: CAWANPTNEKLFF

D gene: -
J gene: TRBJ2-5
clone size: few
V gene: TRBV29-1
CDR3 DNA: TGCAGCGTTGCTGGGGGCAGGAGGGAGACCCAGTACTTC
CDR3 protein: CSVAGGRRETQYF

D gene: -
J gene: TRBJ1-2
clone size: few
V gene: TRBV6-5
CDR3 DNA: TGTGCCAGCAGTGACCGCAGGGTTGGCTACACCTTC
CDR3 protein: CASSDRRVGYTF

D gene: -
J gene: TRBJ2-7
clone size: few
V gene: TRBV7-3
CDR3 DNA: TGTGCCAGCAGCTCCGCCAGGGGGGACCCCTACGAGCAGTACTTC
CDR3 protein: CASSSARGDPYEQYF

D gene: TRBD2
J gene: TRBJ2-1
clone size: -
V gene: TRBV6-1
CDR3 DNA: TGTGCCAGCAGTGGACCCCTCACTAGCGGCTCCTACAATGAGCAGTTCTTC
CDR3 protein: CASSGPLTSGSYNEQFF

D gene: TRBD2
J gene: TRBJ2-5
clone size: few
V gene: TRBV7-2
CDR3 DNA: TGTGCCAGCAGCTTAGGCGGGACTAGCGGGGGAAAGACCCAGTACTTC
CDR3 protein: CASSLGGTSGGKTQYF

D gene: -
J gene: TRBJ1-1
clone size: -
V gene: TRBV2
CDR3 DNA: TGTGCCAGCAGTTCGACTGCTACCTTGAACACTGAAGCTTTCTTT
CDR3 protein: CASSSTATLNTEAFF

D gene: TRBD1
J gene: TRBJ2-7
clone size: -
V gene: TRBV18
CDR3 DNA: TGTGCCAGCTCACCCAGGACAGGGAACACAAACGAGCAGTACTTC
CDR3 protein: CASSPRTGNTNEQYF

D gene: TRBD1
J gene: TRBJ2-1
clone size: few
V gene: TRBV7-2
CDR3 DNA: TGTGCCAGCAGCCAGACAGGGGGCGCCTACAATGAGCAGTTCTTC
CDR3 protein: CASSQTGGAYNEQFF

D gene: -
J gene: TRBJ2-1
clone size: few
V gene: TRBV9
CDR3 DNA: TGTGCCAGCAGCGTAGCCTATTCCTACAATGAGCAGTTCTTC
CDR3 protein: CASSVAYSYNEQFF

D gene: -
J gene: TRBJ1-2
clone size: -
V gene: TRBV11-2
CDR3 DNA: TGTGCCAGCAGCTTAGAACAGTATGGCTACACCTTC
CDR3 protein: CASSLEQYGYTF

D gene: -
J gene: TRBJ1-3
clone size: few
V gene: TRBV21-1
CDR3 DNA: TGTGCCAGCAGCGTCTCCCCGGTAGTACTTTCTGGAAACACCATATATTTT
CDR3 protein: CASSVSPVVLSGNTIYF

D gene: TRBD1
J gene: TRBJ2-3
clone size: few
V gene: TRBV28
CDR3 DNA: TGTGCCAGCAGGCGGACAGGGGGCGTAGATACGCAGTATTTT
CDR3 protein: CASRRTGGVDTQYF

D gene: -
J gene: TRBJ2-5
clone size: few
V gene: TRBV5-1
CDR3 DNA: TGCGCCAGCAGCTTGGAGGGGGATATCGGCCGGCGGGAGACCCAGTACTTC
CDR3 protein: CASSLEGDIGRRETQYF

D gene: TRBD1
J gene: TRBJ2-3
clone size: -
V gene: TRBV28
CDR3 DNA: TGTGCCAGCAGAACCGGGACAGGGATCGGAATGCAGTATTTT
CDR3 protein: CASRTGTGIGMQYF

D gene: -
J gene: TRBJ1-3
clone size: -
V gene: TRBV4-3
CDR3 DNA: TGCGCCAGCAGCCAAGAACAGGGACGCACTGGAAACACCATATATTTT
CDR3 protein: CASSQEQGRTGNTIYF

D gene: TRBD2
J gene: TRBJ2-5
clone size: few
V gene: TRBV5-1
CDR3 DNA: TGCGCCAGCAGCTTGGAGGCTAGCGGGGGACTCCAAGAGACCCAGTACTTC
CDR3 protein: CASSLEASGGLQETQYF

D gene: -
J gene: TRBJ1-5
clone size: few
V gene: TRBV5-1
CDR3 DNA: TGCGCCAGCAGCTTGCTGGGGGCGCAGGGTCAGCCCCAGCATTTT
CDR3 protein: CASSLLGAQGQPQHF